The clone carrying this T cell receptor beta chain was counted between two and nine times. Its cognate antigen is unknown. The data were obtained in a study of T-cell memory formation after mild COVID-19. Notes on the study in general: Clones that shrank (day 15 to 85) were balanced CD4/CD8, whereas later expanders leaned CD4+.

The V gene's germline CDR1 is SEHNR and CDR2 FQNEAQ (reference sequence). This CDR3 spans 15 amino acids. V dropped 1 base and J dropped 2; count of bases not matched to a gene: 3. The TCR alpha and TCR beta cDNA libraries, bearing sample barcodes and UMIs, were generated by 5'RACE using constant-segment primers. From the 5' RACE reads, TCRdb called clonotypes with MiXCR, one entry per CDR3 protein. The sample has about 180,000 distinct CDR3 sequences; around 18% are singletons. The sequence derives from a man between 18 and 35 years old who had mild COVID-19 (a few samples of this study predate the infection). Cell type and time point are not known. The specimen was PBMCs or a T cell subset sorted from them (not recorded which). The chain recombines TRBV7-9 with TRBJ1-1; 8 bases fit TRBD1. CDR3 residues: CASSLGDRPNTEAFF. The CDR3 region has the DNA TGTGCCAGCAGCTTAGGGGACAGGCCCAACACTGAAGCTTTCTTT.